This is a list of T cell receptor beta chains from one sample in a study of regulatory T cells in long-lasting Graves disease. TCRdb re-analysed the multiplex PCR reads in MiXCR, keeping a single row per CDR3 protein. The sample yields 520,000 or so distinct CDR3 sequences, around 12% seen once. The same data also contributed to another study, on T cells in Graves' hyperthyroidism and ophthalmopathy.

The sequences come from peripheral blood mononuclear cells (PBMCs), collected at new diagnosis, from a patient treated with antithyroid drugs. These receptors were obtained from a young woman with Graves disease. The CDR3 runs from the conserved cysteine through the conserved F or W. A D gene is named only where the DNA matches it firmly. Part of the rows lack a size; the others show once, few, many or a class for expanded clones.

>TRBJ1-3|TRBV13|-|-
TGTGCCAGCAGCTTCGGACTGGGGGGAAACACCATATATTTT
CASSFGLGGNTIYF
>TRBJ1-5|TRBV10-3|-|many
TGTGCCAGCAGCCCGTCAGATCAGCCCCAGCATTTT
CASSPSDQPQHF
>TRBJ1-5|TRBV2|TRBD1|many
TGTGCCAGCCGTTGGGACAGTAATCAGCCCCAGCATTTT
CASRWDSNQPQHF
>TRBJ2-3|TRBV6-2/TRBV6-3|TRBD2|few
TGTGCCAGCAGTTACTCCGAGCGGGAGGGCGAGCACATATACACAGATACGCAGTATTTT
CASSYSEREGEHIYTDTQYF
>TRBJ2-5|TRBV3-1|-|many
TGTGCCAGCAGCCAAGATCGGCGGGAGACCCAGTACTTC
CASSQDRRETQYF
>TRBJ2-7|TRBV20-1|TRBD1|many
TGCAGTGCTGGCTACGGGACAGGGGTTGTCGAGCAGTACTTC
CSAGYGTGVVEQYF
>TRBJ2-2|TRBV6-1|-|many
TGTGCCAGCACTTTGGAAAACACCGGGGAGCTGTTTTTT
CASTLENTGELFF
>TRBJ1-2|TRBV27|-|many
TGTGCCAGCAGTTTAGAGGCTGGCTATGGCTACACCTTC
CASSLEAGYGYTF
>TRBJ1-2|TRBV27|-|many
TGTGCCAGCAGTTTGGTCAGTGATAGCCGCGGCTACACCTTC
CASSLVSDSRGYTF
>TRBJ1-5|TRBV6-1|TRBD1|-
TGTGCCAGCAGCCGCGACAGGGTTCTAAATCAGCCCCAGCATTTT
CASSRDRVLNQPQHF
>TRBJ2-1|TRBV7-2|TRBD2|-
TGTGCCAGCAGCGCCGGGACTAAGTACAATGAGCAGTTCTTC
CASSAGTKYNEQFF
>TRBJ2-2|TRBV2|-|many
TGTGCCAGCAGAGATTCGCGGTCGGCCCCGAGCACCGGGGAGCTGTTTTTT
CASRDSRSAPSTGELFF
>TRBJ2-7|TRBV19|TRBD2|-
TGTGCCAGTAGTTGGAGCGGGGGGGAAGGCTCCTACGAGCAGTACTTC
CASSWSGGEGSYEQYF
>TRBJ1-5|TRBV28|-|many
TGTGCCAGCAGCCTTATGGCTGGGGGGCATAGCAATCAGCCCCAGCATTTT
CASSLMAGGHSNQPQHF
>TRBJ1-6|TRBV20-1|-|many
TGCAGTGCTAGAGAGGAGGCTAGATACCATAATTCACCCCTCCACTTT
CSAREEARYHNSPLHF
>TRBJ2-1|TRBV7-9|TRBD2|many
TGTGCCAGCAGCTTAAGAATAGGACTAGCGGGGTCCTCCTACAATGAGCAGTTCTTC
CASSLRIGLAGSSYNEQFF
>TRBJ2-7|TRBV20-1|TRBD2|many
TGCAGTGCTAGGGCGGGAGGGCCCGTCGAGCAGTACTTC
CSARAGGPVEQYF
>TRBJ1-1|TRBV6-1|-|many
TGTGCCAGCAGTGACAGGGCCCTCCGGGGGTACACTGAAGCTTTCTTT
CASSDRALRGYTEAFF
>TRBJ2-7|TRBV28|TRBD1|many
TGTGCCAGCAGCTCACCCGGGACAGGAACTTACGAGCAGTACTTC
CASSSPGTGTYEQYF
>TRBJ1-2|TRBV27|-|many
TGTGCCAGCAGCAAGAATGGCGGGGGAACTAACCCCTATGGCTACACCTTC
CASSKNGGGTNPYGYTF
>TRBJ1-1|TRBV4-2|-|-
TGTGCCAGCAGCCAAGCCAGTGGGGCGAACAGGAACACTGAAGCTTTCTTT
CASSQASGANRNTEAFF
>TRBJ2-7|TRBV11-3|-|-
TGTGCCAGCAGCTTAGGTGCCACCCCCTACGAGCAGTACTTC
CASSLGATPYEQYF